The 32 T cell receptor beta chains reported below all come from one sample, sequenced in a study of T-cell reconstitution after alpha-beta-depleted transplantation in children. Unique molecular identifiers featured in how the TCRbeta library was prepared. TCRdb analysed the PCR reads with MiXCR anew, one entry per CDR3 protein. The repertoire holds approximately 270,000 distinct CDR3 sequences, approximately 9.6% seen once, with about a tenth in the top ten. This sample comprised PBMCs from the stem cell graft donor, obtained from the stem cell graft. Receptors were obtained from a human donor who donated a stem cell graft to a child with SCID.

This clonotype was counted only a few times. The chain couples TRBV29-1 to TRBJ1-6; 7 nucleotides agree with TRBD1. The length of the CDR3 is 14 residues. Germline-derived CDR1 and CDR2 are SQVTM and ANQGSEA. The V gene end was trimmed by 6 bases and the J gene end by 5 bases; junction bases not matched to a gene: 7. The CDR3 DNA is TGCAGCGTGAGACAGGGTACCGATAATTCACCCCTCCACTTT. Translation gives CSVRQGTDNSPLHF.

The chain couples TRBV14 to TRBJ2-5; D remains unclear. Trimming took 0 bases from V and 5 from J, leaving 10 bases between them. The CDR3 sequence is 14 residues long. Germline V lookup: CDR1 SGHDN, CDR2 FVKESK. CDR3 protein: CASSQDGFGETQYF. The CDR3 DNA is TGTGCCAGCAGCCAAGACGGGTTTGGGGAGACCCAGTACTTC.

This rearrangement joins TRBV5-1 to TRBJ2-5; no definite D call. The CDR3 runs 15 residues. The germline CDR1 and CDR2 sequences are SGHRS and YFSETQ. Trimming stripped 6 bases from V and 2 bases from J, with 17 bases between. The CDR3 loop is CASTLTGEKQETQYF. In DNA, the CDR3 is TGCGCCAGCACCCTTACGGGTGAAAAACAAGAGACCCAGTACTTC.

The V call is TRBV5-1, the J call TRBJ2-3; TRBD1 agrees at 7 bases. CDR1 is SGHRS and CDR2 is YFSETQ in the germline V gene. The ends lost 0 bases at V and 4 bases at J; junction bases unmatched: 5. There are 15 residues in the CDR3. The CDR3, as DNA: TGCGCCAGCAGCTTGGACAGGGGAGTGGCAGATACGCAGTATTTT. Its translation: CASSLDRGVADTQYF.

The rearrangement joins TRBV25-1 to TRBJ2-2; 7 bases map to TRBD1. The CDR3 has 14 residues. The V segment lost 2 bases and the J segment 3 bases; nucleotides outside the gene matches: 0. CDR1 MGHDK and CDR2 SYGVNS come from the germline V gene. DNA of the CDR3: TGTGCCAGCAGTGAAGACAGGGACACCGGGGAGCTGTTTTTT. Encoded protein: CASSEDRDTGELFF. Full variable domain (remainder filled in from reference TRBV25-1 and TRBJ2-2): EADIYQTPRYLVIGTGKKITLECSQTMGHDKMYWYQQDPGMELHLIHYSYGVNSTEKGDLSSESTVSRIRTEHFPLTLESARPSHTSQYLCASSEDRDTGELFFGEGSRLTVL.

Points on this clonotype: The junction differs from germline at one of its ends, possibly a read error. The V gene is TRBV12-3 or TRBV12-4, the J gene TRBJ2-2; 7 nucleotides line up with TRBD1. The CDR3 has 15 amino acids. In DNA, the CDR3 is TGTGCCAGCAGTCGACAGGGCGCGAACACCTGGGAGCTGTTTTTT. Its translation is CASSRQGANTWELFF.

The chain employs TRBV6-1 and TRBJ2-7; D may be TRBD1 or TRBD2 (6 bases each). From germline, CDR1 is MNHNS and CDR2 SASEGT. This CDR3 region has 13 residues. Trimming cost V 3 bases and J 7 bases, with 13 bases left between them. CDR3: CASSDVRGGEQYF. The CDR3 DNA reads TGTGCCAGCAGTGATGTTCGAGGGGGGGAGCAGTACTTC.

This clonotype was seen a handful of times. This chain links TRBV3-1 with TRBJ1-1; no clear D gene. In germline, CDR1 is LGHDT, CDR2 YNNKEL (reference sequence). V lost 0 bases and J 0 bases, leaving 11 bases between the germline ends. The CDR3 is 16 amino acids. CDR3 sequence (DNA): TGTGCCAGCAGCCAAGACACTACGAGGGTGAACACTGAAGCTTTCTTT. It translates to CASSQDTTRVNTEAFF.

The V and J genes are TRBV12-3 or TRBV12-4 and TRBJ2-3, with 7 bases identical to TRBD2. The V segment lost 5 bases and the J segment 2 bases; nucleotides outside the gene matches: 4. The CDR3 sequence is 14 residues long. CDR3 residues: CASSPGGNTDTQYF. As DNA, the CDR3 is TGTGCCAGCAGTCCGGGGGGAAACACAGATACGCAGTATTTT.

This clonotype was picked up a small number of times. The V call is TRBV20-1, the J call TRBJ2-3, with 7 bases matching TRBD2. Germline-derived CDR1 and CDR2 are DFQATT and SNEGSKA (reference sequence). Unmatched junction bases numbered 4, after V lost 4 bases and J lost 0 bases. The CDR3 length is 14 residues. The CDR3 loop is CSATSGASTDTQYF. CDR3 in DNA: TGCAGTGCTACCAGCGGGGCTAGCACAGATACGCAGTATTTT.

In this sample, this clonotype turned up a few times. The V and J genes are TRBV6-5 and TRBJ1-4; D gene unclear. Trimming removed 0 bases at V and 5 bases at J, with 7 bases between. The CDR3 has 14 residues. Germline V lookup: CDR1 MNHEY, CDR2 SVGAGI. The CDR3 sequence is CASSYSGGNEKLFF. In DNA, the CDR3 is TGTGCCAGCAGTTACTCGGGAGGAAATGAAAAACTGTTTTTT.

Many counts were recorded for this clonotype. CDR3 coding DNA: TGTGCCAGCAGTTTAGACGCGGCGAACACCGGGGAGCTGTTTTTT. This translates into CASSLDAANTGELFF. The V gene is TRBV12-3 or TRBV12-4, the J gene TRBJ2-2; D call uncertain. With 1 base removed from V and 0 bases from J, the gap between germline ends came to 6 bases. The CDR3 extends over 15 amino acids.

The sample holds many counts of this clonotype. The CDR3 spells CASSLRNEPYEQYF. CDR3 nucleotide sequence: TGTGCCAGCAGTTTAAGGAACGAACCCTACGAGCAGTACTTC. The J gene is TRBJ2-7, the V gene TRBV6-5; D gene ambiguous. The CDR3 has 14 amino acids. From germline, CDR1 is MNHEY and CDR2 SVGAGI. Trimming pared 4 bases from V and 2 bases from J, leaving 12 bases between.

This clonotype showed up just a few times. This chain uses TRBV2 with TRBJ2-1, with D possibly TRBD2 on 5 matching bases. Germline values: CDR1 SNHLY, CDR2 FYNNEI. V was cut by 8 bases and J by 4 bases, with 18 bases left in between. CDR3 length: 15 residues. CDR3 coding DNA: TGTGCCAGCCCCTTAAGGGAGACCAAGTACAATGAGCAGTTCTTC. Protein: CASPLRETKYNEQFF.

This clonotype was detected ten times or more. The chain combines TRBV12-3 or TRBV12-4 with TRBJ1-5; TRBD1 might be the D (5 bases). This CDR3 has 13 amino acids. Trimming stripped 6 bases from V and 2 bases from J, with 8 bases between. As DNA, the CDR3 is TGTGCCAGCAGGCAGGGTGGCAATCAGCCCCAGCATTTT. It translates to CASRQGGNQPQHF.

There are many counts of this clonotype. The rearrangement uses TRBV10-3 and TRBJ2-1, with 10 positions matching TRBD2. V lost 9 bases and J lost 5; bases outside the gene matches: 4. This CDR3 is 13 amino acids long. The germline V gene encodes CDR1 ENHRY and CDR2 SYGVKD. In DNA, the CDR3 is TGTGCCATGGGGACTAGCGTTGACAATGAGCAGTTCTTC. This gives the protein CAMGTSVDNEQFF.

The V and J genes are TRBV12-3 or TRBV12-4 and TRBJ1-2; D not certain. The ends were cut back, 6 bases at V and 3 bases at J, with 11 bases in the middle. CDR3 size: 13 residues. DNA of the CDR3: TGTGCCAGCAGGGAGACGGGCTACTATGGCTACACCTTC. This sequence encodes CASRETGYYGYTF.

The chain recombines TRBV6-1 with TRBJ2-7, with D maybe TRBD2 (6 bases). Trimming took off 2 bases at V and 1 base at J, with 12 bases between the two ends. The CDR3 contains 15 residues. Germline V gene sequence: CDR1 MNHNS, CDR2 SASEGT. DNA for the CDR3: TGTGCCAGCAGTGAATCGGGACTGTCGTCCTACGAGCAGTACTTC. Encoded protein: CASSESGLSSYEQYF.

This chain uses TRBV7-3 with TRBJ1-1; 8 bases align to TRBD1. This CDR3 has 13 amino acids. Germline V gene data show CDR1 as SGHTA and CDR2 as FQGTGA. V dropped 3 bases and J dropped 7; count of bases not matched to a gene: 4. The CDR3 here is CASSFSTGGEAFF. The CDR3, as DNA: TGTGCCAGCAGCTTTTCTACAGGGGGTGAAGCTTTCTTT.

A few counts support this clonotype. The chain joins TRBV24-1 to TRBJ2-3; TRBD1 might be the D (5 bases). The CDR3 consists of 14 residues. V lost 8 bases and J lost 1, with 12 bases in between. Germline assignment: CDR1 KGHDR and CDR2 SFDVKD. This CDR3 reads CATTDSSGTDTQYF. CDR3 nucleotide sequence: TGTGCCACCACCGACAGTAGTGGCACAGATACGCAGTATTTT.

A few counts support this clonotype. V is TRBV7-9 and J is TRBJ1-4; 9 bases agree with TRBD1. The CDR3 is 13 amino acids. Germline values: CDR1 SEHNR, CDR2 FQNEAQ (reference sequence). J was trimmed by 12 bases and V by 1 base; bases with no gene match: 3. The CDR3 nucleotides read TGTGCCAGCAGCTTAGGGGGACAGGGCCAACTGTTTTTT. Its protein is CASSLGGQGQLFF.

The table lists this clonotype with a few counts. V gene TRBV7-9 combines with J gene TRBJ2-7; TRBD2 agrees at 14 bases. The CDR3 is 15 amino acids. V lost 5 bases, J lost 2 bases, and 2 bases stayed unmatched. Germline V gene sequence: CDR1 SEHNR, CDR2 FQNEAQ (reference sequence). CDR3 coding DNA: TGTGCCAGCAGCCAGACTAGCGGGGGGGCCTACGAGCAGTACTTC. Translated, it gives CASSQTSGGAYEQYF.

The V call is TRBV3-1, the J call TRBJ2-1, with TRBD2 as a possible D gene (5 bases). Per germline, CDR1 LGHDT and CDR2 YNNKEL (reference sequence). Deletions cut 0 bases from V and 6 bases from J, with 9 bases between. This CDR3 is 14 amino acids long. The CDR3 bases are TGTGCCAGCAGCCAAGAGTCACTAGTCAATGAGCAGTTCTTC. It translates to CASSQESLVNEQFF.

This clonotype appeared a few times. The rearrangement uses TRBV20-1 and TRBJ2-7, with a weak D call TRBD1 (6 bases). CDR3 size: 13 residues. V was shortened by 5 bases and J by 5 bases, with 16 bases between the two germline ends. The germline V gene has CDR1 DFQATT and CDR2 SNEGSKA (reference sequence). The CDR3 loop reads CSAGGPLINEQYF. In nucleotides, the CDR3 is TGCAGTGCTGGGGGCCCCTTAATCAACGAGCAGTACTTC.

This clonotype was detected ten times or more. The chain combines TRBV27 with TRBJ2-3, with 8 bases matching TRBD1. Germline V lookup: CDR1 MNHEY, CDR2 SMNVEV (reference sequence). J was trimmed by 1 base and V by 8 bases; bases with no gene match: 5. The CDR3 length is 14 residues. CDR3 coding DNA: TGTGCCAGCGGACAGGGTCTCGGCACAGATACGCAGTATTTT. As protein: CASGQGLGTDTQYF.

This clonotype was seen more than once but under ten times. The CDR3 loop reads CSAKGAPYNQPQHF. In DNA form, the CDR3 reads TGCAGTGCTAAGGGGGCCCCATACAATCAGCCCCAGCATTTT. V and J are TRBV20-1 and TRBJ1-5; TRBD1 agrees at 7 bases. V lost 4 bases to trimming and J lost 3 bases; unmatched junction nucleotides: 6. The CDR3 is made up of 14 amino acids. The V gene's germline CDR1 is DFQATT and CDR2 SNEGSKA (reference sequence).

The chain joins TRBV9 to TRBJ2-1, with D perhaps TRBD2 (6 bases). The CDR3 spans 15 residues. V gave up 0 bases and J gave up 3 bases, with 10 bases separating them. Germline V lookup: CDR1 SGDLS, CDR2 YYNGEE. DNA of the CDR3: TGTGCCAGCAGCGTAGGTGGGGGGATCTACAATGAGCAGTTCTTC. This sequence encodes CASSVGGGIYNEQFF.

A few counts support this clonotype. In DNA, the CDR3 is TGTGCCAGCACCCCTAGGGGGGGAAGGTATGAGCAGTTCTTC. This encodes CASTPRGGRYEQFF. V and J are TRBV6-1 and TRBJ2-1, with D tentatively TRBD2 (7 bases). This CDR3 region has 14 residues. CDR1 and CDR2 from the germline V gene are MNHNS and SASEGT. The ends were cut back, 7 bases at V and 8 bases at J, with 18 bases in the middle.

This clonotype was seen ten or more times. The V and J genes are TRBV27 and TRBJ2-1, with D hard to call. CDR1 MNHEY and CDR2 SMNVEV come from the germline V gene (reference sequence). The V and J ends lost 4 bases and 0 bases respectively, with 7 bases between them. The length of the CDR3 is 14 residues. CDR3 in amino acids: CASSSESSYNEQFF. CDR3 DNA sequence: TGTGCCAGCAGTTCTGAGAGCTCCTACAATGAGCAGTTCTTC.

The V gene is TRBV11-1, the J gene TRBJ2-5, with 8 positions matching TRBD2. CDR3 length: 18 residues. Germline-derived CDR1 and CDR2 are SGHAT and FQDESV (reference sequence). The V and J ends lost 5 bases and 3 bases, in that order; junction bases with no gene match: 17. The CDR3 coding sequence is TGTGCCAGCAGCACCCCCTCTAGAGCGGGGGTGTGGGAAGAGACCCAGTACTTC. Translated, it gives CASSTPSRAGVWEETQYF.

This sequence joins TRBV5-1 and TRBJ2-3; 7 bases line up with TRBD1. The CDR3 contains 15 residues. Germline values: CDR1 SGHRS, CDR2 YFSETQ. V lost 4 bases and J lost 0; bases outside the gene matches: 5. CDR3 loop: CASSTRDSSTDTQYF. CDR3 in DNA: TGCGCCAGCAGCACCCGGGACAGTAGCACAGATACGCAGTATTTT.

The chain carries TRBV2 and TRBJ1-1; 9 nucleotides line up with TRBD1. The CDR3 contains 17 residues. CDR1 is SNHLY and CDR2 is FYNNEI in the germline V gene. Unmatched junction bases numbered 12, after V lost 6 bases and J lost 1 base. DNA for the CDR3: TGTGCCAGCAGGGACTCGGGACAGGGAGGGCAGAACACTGAAGCTTTCTTT. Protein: CASRDSGQGGQNTEAFF. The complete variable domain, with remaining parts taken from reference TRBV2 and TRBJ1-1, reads EPEVTQTPSHQVTQMGQEVILRCVPISNHLYFYWYRQILGQKVEFLVSFYNNEISEKSEIFDDQFSVERPDGSNFTLKIRSTKLEDSAMYFCASRDSGQGGQNTEAFFGQGTRLTVV.